Below are 24 T cell receptor beta chains sequenced from a single sample in a study of blood T cell repertoires in COVID-19. Some clones are missing from TCRdb's copy, which holds only in-frame ones; the method was immunoSEQ multiplex PCR. This table has 200,000 or so clones, 88% appearing once. The specimen was peripheral blood. The source is a woman aged 55-70 years with acute or convalescent COVID-19.

The chain joins TRBV7-3 to TRBJ1-1, with 7 bases fitting TRBD1. Unmatched junction bases numbered 3, after V lost 1 base and J lost 4 bases. CDR1 and CDR2 from the germline V gene are SGHTA and FQGTGA. CDR3 length: 14 amino acids. CDR3: CASSLRQGGTEAFF. CDR3 in DNA: TGTGCCAGCAGCTTAAGACAGGGTGGCACTGAAGCTTTCTTT.

Written as DNA, the CDR3 is TGTGCCAGCTCAACGGAGGGGTGGAGGACTGAAGCTTTCTTT. Its protein is CASSTEGWRTEAFF. The gene calls are TRBV18 and TRBJ1-1; perhaps TRBD1 as D (5 bases). This CDR3 comprises 14 residues. The germline V and J ends were trimmed by 5 bases and 5 bases, with 15 bases remaining between them. The germline V gene encodes CDR1 KGHSH and CDR2 LQKENI. Filled out from reference TRBV18 and TRBJ1-1, the complete variable domain reads NAGVMQNPRHLVRRRGQEARLRCSPMKGHSHVYWYRQLPEEGLKFMVYLQKENIIDESGMPKERFSAEFPKEGPSILRIQQVVRGDSAAYFCASSTEGWRTEAFFGQGTRLTVV.

The rearrangement links TRBV4-1 to TRBJ2-1; 9 positions agree with TRBD1. The CDR3 spans 13 residues. Germline trimming cut 0 bases from V and 14 bases from J; bases unmatched to any gene: 5. Germline lookup yields CDR1 MGHRA and CDR2 YSYEKL. The DNA of the CDR3 is TGCGCCAGCAGCCAAGATCAAGGACAGGGGAAGTTCTTC. Translation gives CASSQDQGQGKFF.

The V and J genes are TRBV6-5 and TRBJ2-1; TRBD2 matches at 7 bases. Germline values: CDR1 MNHEY, CDR2 SVGAGI. The CDR3 spans 15 residues. V shed 5 bases, J shed 6 bases, and the junction held 10 bases outside the gene matches. The CDR3: CASSLLGGGSNEQFF. The CDR3, as DNA: TGTGCCAGCAGTCTTCTGGGTGGCGGGAGCAATGAGCAGTTCTTC.

The chain recombines TRBV6-4 with TRBJ2-3; D unresolved. V dropped 3 bases and J dropped 7 bases, with 14 bases sitting between them. Per germline, CDR1 MRHNA and CDR2 SNTAGT. The CDR3 sequence is 14 residues long. DNA of the CDR3: TGTGCCAGCAGTGAGACTCCCTGGGTGAATACGCAGTATTTT. This translates into CASSETPWVNTQYF.

The chain is built from TRBV6-5 and TRBJ2-3, with 8 bases matching TRBD1. The CDR3 length is 14 residues. J lost 3 bases, V lost 4 bases, and 3 bases had no gene match. CDR1 and CDR2 from the germline V gene are MNHEY and SVGAGI. In DNA form, the CDR3 reads TGTGCCAGCAGTTCTGGACAGGGTACAGATACGCAGTATTTT. Protein: CASSSGQGTDTQYF.

This chain uses TRBV3-1 (or the pseudogene TRBV3-2) with TRBJ2-7; 12 nucleotides match TRBD2. Unmatched junction bases numbered 11, after V lost 6 bases and J lost 5 bases. The CDR3 extends over 16 amino acids. Germline CDR1 is LGHDT and CDR2 is YNNKEL (reference sequence). The CDR3 spells CASSQTSGGLRDEQYF. The CDR3, as DNA: TGTGCCAGCAGTCAGACTAGCGGGGGCCTTCGCGACGAGCAGTACTTC.

The V call is TRBV6-4, the J call TRBJ2-3; tentatively, D is TRBD2 (5 bases). The CDR3 length is 16 residues. Germline V gene data show CDR1 as MRHNA and CDR2 as SNTAGT. V shed 0 bases and J shed 1 base, with 11 bases lying between them. CDR3 loop: CASSDSAAVGTDTQYF. The CDR3 DNA follows: TGTGCCAGCAGTGACTCGGCAGCGGTGGGCACAGATACGCAGTATTTT.

This chain links TRBV11-2 with TRBJ2-7; D possibly corresponds to TRBD1 (5 bases). Germline assignment: CDR1 SGHAT and CDR2 FQNNGV. The length of the CDR3 is 15 residues. V dropped 2 bases and J dropped 2 bases, with 13 bases sitting between them. The CDR3 here is CASSLFSTEAYEQYF. Here the CDR3 DNA reads TGTGCCAGCAGCTTATTCTCGACAGAGGCCTACGAGCAGTACTTC.

The chain carries TRBV28 and TRBJ2-4; TRBD2 might be the D (6 bases). Germline assignment: CDR1 MDHEN and CDR2 SYDVKM. CDR3 length: 17 residues. The V end lost 2 bases, the J end lost 0 bases, and 14 bases lay between the germline ends. The CDR3 nucleotides read TGTGCCAGCAGTTTAAGTAGCGGCCTACTAGCCAAAAACATTCAGTACTTC. Amino acids: CASSLSSGLLAKNIQYF.

The V call is TRBV7-8, the J call TRBJ1-5; perhaps TRBD1 as D (5 bases). This CDR3 comprises 12 residues. The germline gives CDR1 SGHVS, CDR2 FQNEAQ. V lost 1 base to trimming and J lost 14 bases, with 12 bases between them. The CDR3 reads CASSLDRTPEHF. CDR3 bases: TGTGCCAGCAGCTTAGACAGGACCCCTGAGCATTTT.

The rearrangement joins TRBV5-6 to TRBJ2-3; 7 bases are shared with TRBD1. The CDR3 has 17 residues. Germline CDR1 reads SGHDT; CDR2 reads YYEEEE. After removal of 3 bases from V and 0 bases from J, the junction contained 10 bases not matched to a gene. The CDR3 nucleotides are TGTGCCAGCAGCTCAGGTGGACAGGCTACTAGCACAGATACGCAGTATTTT. Its protein is CASSSGGQATSTDTQYF.

The chain couples TRBV29-1 to TRBJ2-5; a weak D match, TRBD2 (6 bases). Trimming pared 2 bases from V and 4 bases from J, leaving 11 bases between. CDR3 size: 13 residues. Per germline, CDR1 SQVTM and CDR2 ANQGSEA. The CDR3 bases are TGCAGCGTTGAACCGGGACTCCGAGAGACCCAGTACTTC. Translated, it gives CSVEPGLRETQYF.

Points on this clone: Other nucleotide sequences from this sample produce the same CDR3. The V call is TRBV20-1, the J call TRBJ2-7; unclear D gene. The V end was cut by 0 bases, the J end by 3 bases, with 3 bases between. CDR3 size: 11 residues. From germline, CDR1 is DFQATT and CDR2 SNEGSKA (reference sequence). The DNA for the CDR3 is TGCAGTGCTAGAGACAGCTACGAGCAGTACTTC. This codes for CSARDSYEQYF.

The V call is TRBV2, the J call TRBJ1-2, with 9 nucleotides matching TRBD1. The trim removed 5 bases at V and 4 bases at J, leaving 5 bases unmatched. CDR3 length: 14 amino acids. The germline gives CDR1 SNHLY, CDR2 FYNNEI. The CDR3 is CASSLDRGPYGYTF. CDR3 sequence (DNA): TGTGCCAGCAGTTTGGACAGGGGCCCCTATGGCTACACCTTC.

This chain uses TRBV14 with TRBJ2-3, with a weak D call TRBD2 (7 bases). Germline CDR1 SGHDN, CDR2 FVKESK. The CDR3 sequence is 15 residues long. The V end lost 4 bases, the J end lost 5 bases, and 16 bases lay between the germline ends. CDR3 DNA: TGTGCCAGCAGCCTTCACGGGGGGCGCCAAGATACGCAGTATTTT. As protein: CASSLHGGRQDTQYF.

The gene calls are TRBV5-1 and TRBJ1-6; the D gene is possibly TRBD1 (6 bases). Trimming pared 3 bases from V and 8 bases from J, leaving 9 bases between. This CDR3 is built from 13 residues. CDR1 SGHRS and CDR2 YFSETQ come from the germline V gene. The CDR3 is CASSYYRDSPLHF. For the CDR3, the DNA is TGCGCCAGCAGCTATTACAGGGATTCACCCCTCCACTTT.

This chain joins TRBV6-2 or TRBV6-3 and TRBJ2-1; 10 nucleotides line up with TRBD2. The trim removed 4 bases at V and 8 bases at J, leaving 11 bases unmatched. This CDR3 has 16 amino acids. Germline V CDR1 and CDR2: MNHEY, SVGEGT. The CDR3 DNA follows: TGTGCCAGCAGTTTTAGTGGGCTAGCGGGAGTCGATGAGCAGTTCTTC. Encoded protein: CASSFSGLAGVDEQFF.

The V gene is TRBV7-2, the J gene TRBJ1-3; 7 bases map to TRBD1. Trimming removed 0 bases from V and 0 bases from J; junction bases left unmatched: 5. This CDR3 has 17 residues. Germline CDR1 SGHTA, CDR2 FQGNSA. The CDR3: CASSLAPGTVSGNTIYF. The DNA of the CDR3 is TGTGCCAGCAGCTTAGCCCCTGGGACAGTCTCTGGAAACACCATATATTTT.

V and J are TRBV19 and TRBJ2-2, with 7 bases fitting TRBD2. The germline V gene encodes CDR1 LNHDA and CDR2 SQIVND (reference sequence). This CDR3 has 17 residues. V lost 3 bases to trimming and J lost 6 bases; unmatched junction nucleotides: 13. CDR3 in DNA: TGTGCCAGTAGTATCCTGATTGGGGGAGGGAATTCCGGGGAGCTGTTTTTT. Protein: CASSILIGGGNSGELFF.

The chain employs TRBV7-8 and TRBJ2-5, with D unresolved. Germline V gives CDR1 SGHVS, CDR2 FQNEAQ. The CDR3 has 15 residues. Trimming pared 5 bases from V and 1 base from J, leaving 14 bases between. The CDR3 loop is CASSHRRVSQETQYF. CDR3 sequence (DNA): TGTGCCAGCAGCCATCGGAGAGTCAGCCAAGAGACCCAGTACTTC.

The chain has TRBV18 and TRBJ1-2; D gene unclear. Germline CDR1 is KGHSH and CDR2 is LQKENI. V lost 3 bases to trimming and J lost 0 bases, with 8 bases between them. This CDR3 is built from 14 residues. The CDR3 bases are TGTGCCAGCTCACCGTCCCAAACTAACTATGGCTACACCTTC. It yields the protein CASSPSQTNYGYTF. Looking up the rest from reference TRBV18 and TRBJ1-2 gives the full variable domain: NAGVMQNPRHLVRRRGQEARLRCSPMKGHSHVYWYRQLPEEGLKFMVYLQKENIIDESGMPKERFSAEFPKEGPSILRIQQVVRGDSAAYFCASSPSQTNYGYTFGSGTRLTVV.

V usage is TRBV11-2 and J usage is TRBJ2-3, with a possible D match to TRBD2 (6 bases). This CDR3 region has 15 residues. V lost 1 base and J lost 10, with 18 bases in between. Germline V gene lookup returns CDR1 SGHAT and CDR2 FQNNGV. CDR3 DNA sequence: TGTGCCAGCAGCTTAGCGTCGACTAGAGGGGAATCGCAGTATTTT. As protein: CASSLASTRGESQYF.

This clone has just a few counts. The V gene is TRBV19, the J gene TRBJ1-2, with a possible D match to TRBD1 (6 bases). Germline CDR1 LNHDA, CDR2 SQIVND (reference sequence). V lost 6 bases, J lost 0 bases, and 14 bases lay in between. This CDR3 contains 15 residues. The CDR3 reads CASSTTGRANYGYTF. The CDR3 nucleotides read TGTGCCAGTAGCACCACAGGGCGAGCTAACTATGGCTACACCTTC.